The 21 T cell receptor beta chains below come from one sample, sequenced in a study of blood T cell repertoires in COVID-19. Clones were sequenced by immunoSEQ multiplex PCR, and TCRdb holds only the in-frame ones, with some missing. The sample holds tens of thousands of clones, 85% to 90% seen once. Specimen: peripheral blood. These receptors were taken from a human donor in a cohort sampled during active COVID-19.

The CDR3 DNA follows: TGTGCCAGCAGTGAGGGGACACTCTACGAGCAGTACTTC. Translated: CASSEGTLYEQYF. V usage is TRBV6-1 and J usage is TRBJ2-7, with D maybe TRBD1 (6 bases). CDR1 and CDR2 from the germline V gene are MNHNS and SASEGT. Trimming removed 3 bases at V and 3 bases at J, with 9 bases between. The length of the CDR3 is 13 residues.

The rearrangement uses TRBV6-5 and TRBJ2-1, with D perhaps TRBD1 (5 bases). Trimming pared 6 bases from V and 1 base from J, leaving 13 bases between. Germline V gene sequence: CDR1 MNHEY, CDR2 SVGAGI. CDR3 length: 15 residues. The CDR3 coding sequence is TGTGCCAGCAGCCGCTCTTGGACATCCTACAATGAGCAGTTCTTC. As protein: CASSRSWTSYNEQFF.

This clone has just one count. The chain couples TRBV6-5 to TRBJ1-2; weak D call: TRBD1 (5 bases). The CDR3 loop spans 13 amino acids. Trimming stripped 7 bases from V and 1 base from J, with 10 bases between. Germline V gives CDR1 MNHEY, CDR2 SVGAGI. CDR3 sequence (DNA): TGTGCCAGCACCTACGGGGGTAACTATGGCTACACCTTC. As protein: CASTYGGNYGYTF.

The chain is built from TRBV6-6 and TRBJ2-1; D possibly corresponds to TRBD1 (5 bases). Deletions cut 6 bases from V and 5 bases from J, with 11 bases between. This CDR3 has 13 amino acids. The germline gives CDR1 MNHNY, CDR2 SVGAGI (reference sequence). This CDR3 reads CASRATVDNEQFF. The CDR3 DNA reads TGTGCCAGCAGGGCGACAGTGGACAATGAGCAGTTCTTC.

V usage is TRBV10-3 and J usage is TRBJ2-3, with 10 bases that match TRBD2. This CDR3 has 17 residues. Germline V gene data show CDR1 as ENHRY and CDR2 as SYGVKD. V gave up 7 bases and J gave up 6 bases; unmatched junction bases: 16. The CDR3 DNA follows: TGTGCCATCAACCCGGGACTAGCGACGGGGGGGGTCGATACGCAGTATTTT. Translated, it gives CAINPGLATGGVDTQYF.

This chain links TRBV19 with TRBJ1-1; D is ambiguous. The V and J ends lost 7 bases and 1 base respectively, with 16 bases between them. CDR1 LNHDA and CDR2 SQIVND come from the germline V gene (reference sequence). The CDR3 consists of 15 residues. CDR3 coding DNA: TGTGCCAGTACCCCAAGTCCCCTAAGGAACACTGAAGCTTTCTTT. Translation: CASTPSPLRNTEAFF.

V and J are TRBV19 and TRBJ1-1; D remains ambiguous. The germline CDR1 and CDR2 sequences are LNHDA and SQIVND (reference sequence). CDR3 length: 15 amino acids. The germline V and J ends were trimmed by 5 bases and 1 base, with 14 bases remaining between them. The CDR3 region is CASSPPGSRNTEAFF. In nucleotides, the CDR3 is TGTGCCAGTAGTCCGCCCGGGAGTCGGAACACTGAAGCTTTCTTT.

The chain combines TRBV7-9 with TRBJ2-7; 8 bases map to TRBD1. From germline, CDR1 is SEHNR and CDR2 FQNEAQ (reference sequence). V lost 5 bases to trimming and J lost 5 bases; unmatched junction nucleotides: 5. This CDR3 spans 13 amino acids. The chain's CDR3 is CASSQGASDEQYF. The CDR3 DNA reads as TGTGCCAGCAGCCAGGGGGCTAGCGACGAGCAGTACTTC.

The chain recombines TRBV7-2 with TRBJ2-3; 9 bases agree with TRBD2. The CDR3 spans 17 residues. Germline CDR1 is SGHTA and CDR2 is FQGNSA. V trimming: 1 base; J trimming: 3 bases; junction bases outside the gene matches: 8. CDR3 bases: TGTGCCAGCAGCTTAGTGGCGCGGGGGGGCCGGACAGATACGCAGTATTTT. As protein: CASSLVARGGRTDTQYF.

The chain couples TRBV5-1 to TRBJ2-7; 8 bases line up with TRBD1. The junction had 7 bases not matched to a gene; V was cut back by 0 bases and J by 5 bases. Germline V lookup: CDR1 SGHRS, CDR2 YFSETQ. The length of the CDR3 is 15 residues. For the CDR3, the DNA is TGCGCCAGCAGCTTGGTGGCAGGGGGCTTCAACGAGCAGTACTTC. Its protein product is CASSLVAGGFNEQYF.

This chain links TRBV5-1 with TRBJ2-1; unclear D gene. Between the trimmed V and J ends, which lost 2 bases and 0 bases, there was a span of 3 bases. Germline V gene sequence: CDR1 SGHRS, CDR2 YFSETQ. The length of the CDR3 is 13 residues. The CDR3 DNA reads TGCGCCAGCAGCTTTATCTCCTACAATGAGCAGTTCTTC. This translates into CASSFISYNEQFF.

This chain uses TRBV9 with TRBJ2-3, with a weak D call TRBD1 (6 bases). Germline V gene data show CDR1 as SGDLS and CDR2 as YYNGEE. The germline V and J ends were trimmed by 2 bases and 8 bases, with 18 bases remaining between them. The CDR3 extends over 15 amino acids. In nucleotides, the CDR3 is TGTGCCAGCAGCGTTTCCACAGGGTATCATGTTACGCAGTATTTT. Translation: CASSVSTGYHVTQYF.

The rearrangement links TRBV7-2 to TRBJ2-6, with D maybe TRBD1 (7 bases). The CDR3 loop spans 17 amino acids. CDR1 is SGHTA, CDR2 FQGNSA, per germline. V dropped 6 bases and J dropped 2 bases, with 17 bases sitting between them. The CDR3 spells CASSTQGGNPGANVLTF. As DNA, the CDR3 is TGTGCCAGCAGTACCCAGGGGGGAAATCCTGGGGCCAACGTCCTGACTTTC.

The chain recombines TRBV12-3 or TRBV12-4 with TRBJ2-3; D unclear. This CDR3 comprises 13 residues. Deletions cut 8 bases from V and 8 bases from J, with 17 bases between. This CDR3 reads CASSTSVTFTQYF. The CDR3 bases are TGTGCCAGCTCCACCTCGGTCACTTTTACGCAGTATTTT.

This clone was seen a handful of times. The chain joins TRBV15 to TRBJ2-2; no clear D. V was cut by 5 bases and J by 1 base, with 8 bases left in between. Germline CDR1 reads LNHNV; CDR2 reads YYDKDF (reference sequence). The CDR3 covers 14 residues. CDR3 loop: CATSVSGNTGELFF. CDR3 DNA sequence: TGTGCCACCAGCGTGTCAGGGAACACCGGGGAGCTGTTTTTT.

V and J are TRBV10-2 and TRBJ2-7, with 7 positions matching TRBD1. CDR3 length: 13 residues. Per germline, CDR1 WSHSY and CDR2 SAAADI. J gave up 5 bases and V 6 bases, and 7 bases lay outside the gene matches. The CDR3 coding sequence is TGCGCCAGCAGCGGTCACAGGGGCCACGAGCAGTACTTC. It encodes CASSGHRGHEQYF.

CDR3 nucleotides: TGCGCCAGCAGCCAAGGGGGGCCTGGGCTCGGGACAAACGGGCAGTTCTTC. Translated: CASSQGGPGLGTNGQFF. The gene calls are TRBV4-3 and TRBJ2-1, with D possibly matching TRBD1 (6 bases). V lost 1 base and J lost 12, with 25 bases in between. This CDR3 is built from 17 residues. In germline, CDR1 is LGHNA, CDR2 YSLEER.

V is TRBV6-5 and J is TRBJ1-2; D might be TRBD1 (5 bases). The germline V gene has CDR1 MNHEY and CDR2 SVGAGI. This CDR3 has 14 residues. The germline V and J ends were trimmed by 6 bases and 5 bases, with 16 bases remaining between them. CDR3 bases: TGTGCCAGCAGCCCCACGGCAGGGCGGTATGGCTACACCTTC. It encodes CASSPTAGRYGYTF.

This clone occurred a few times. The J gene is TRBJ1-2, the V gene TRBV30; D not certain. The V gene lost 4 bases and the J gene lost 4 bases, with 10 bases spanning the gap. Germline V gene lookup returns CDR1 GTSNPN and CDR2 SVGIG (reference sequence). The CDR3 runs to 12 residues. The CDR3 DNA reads TGTGCCTGGACCCAGGAGGTCTATGGCTACACCTTC. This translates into CAWTQEVYGYTF.

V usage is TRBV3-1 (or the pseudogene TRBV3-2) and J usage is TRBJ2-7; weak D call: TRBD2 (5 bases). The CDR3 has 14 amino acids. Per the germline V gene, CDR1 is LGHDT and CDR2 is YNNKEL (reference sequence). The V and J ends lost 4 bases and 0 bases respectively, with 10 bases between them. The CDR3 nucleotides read TGTGCCAGCAGCCCCCCCGGACTCTCCTACGAGCAGTACTTC. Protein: CASSPPGLSYEQYF.

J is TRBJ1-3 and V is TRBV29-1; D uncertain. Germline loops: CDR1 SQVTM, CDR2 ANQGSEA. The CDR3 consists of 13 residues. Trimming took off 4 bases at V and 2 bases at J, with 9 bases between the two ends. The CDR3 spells CSVGQAAGNTIYF. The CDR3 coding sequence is TGCAGCGTTGGCCAGGCTGCTGGAAACACCATATATTTT. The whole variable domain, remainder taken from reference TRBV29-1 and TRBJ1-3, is SAVISQKPSRDICQRGTSLTIQCQVDSQVTMMFWYRQQPGQSLTLIATANQGSEATYESGFVIDKFPISRPNLTFSTLTVSNMSPEDSSIYLCSVGQAAGNTIYFGEGSWLTVV.